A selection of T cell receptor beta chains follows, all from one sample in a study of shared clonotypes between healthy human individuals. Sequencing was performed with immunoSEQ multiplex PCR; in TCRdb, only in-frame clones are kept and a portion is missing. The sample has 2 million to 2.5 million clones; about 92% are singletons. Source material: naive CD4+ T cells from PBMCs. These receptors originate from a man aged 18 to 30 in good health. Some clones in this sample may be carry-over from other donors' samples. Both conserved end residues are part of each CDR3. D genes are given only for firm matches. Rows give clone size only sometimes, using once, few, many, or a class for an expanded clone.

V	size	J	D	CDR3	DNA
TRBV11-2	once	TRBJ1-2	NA	CASSLLVSGQSGYTF	TGTGCCAGCAGCTTATTGGTTTCCGGACAGAGTGGCTACACCTTC
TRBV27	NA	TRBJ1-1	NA	CASSLYRNTEAFF	TGTGCCAGCAGTTTATACCGAAACACTGAAGCTTTCTTT
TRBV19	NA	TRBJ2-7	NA	CASSISSDSYEQYF	TGTGCCAGTAGTATAAGTTCGGATTCCTACGAGCAGTACTTC
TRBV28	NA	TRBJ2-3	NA	CASSGGGRTRTDTQYF	TGTGCCAGCAGCGGCGGTGGTCGGACCCGCACAGATACGCAGTATTTT
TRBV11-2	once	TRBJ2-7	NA	CASSEGYYEQYF	TGTGCCAGCAGCGAGGGGTACTACGAGCAGTACTTC
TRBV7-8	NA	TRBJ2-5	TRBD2	CASSSLGLAGAVGTQYF	TGTGCCAGCAGCTCCCTGGGACTAGCGGGGGCTGTGGGGACCCAGTACTTC
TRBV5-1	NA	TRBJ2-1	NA	CASSLVSGEGYNEQFF	TGCGCCAGCAGCTTGGTTTCGGGAGAAGGCTACAATGAGCAGTTCTTC
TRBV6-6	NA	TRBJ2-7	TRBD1	CASSYTTGPYEQYF	TGTGCCAGCAGTTATACGACAGGGCCCTACGAGCAGTACTTC
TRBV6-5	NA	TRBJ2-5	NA	CASRFRDTLEETQYF	TGTGCCAGCAGGTTCCGGGACACCCTGGAGGAGACCCAGTACTTC
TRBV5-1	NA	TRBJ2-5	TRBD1	CASSLRTGGLETQYF	TGCGCCAGCAGCCTCAGGACAGGGGGGCTGGAGACCCAGTACTTC
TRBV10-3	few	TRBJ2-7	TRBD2	CAIGREALRYEQYF	TGTGCCATCGGCCGGGAGGCGTTAAGATACGAGCAGTACTTC
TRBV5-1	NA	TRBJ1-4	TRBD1	CASSQNRGDEKLFF	TGCGCCAGCAGCCAAAACAGGGGGGATGAAAAACTGTTTTTT
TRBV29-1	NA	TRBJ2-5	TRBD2	CSVAWTSGKETQYF	TGCAGCGTTGCCTGGACTAGCGGGAAAGAGACCCAGTACTTC